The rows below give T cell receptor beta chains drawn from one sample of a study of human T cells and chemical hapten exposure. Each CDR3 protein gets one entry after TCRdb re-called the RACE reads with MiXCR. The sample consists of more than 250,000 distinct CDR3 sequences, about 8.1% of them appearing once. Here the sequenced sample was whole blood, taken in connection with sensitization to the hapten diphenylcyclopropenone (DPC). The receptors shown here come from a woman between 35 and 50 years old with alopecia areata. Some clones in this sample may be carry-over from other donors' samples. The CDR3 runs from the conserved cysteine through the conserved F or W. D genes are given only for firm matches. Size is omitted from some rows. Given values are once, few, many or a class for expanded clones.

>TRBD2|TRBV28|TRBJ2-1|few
CASRIAGAQGNEQFF
TGTGCCAGCAGGATAGCGGGAGCTCAAGGGAATGAGCAGTTCTTC
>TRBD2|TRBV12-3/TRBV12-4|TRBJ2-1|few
CASSLGLAGGYEQFF
TGTGCCAGCAGTTTGGGACTAGCGGGAGGGTATGAGCAGTTCTTC
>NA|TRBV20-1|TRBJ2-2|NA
CSARRSGSNTGELFF
TGCAGTGCTAGACGGTCGGGCTCGAACACCGGGGAGCTGTTTTTT
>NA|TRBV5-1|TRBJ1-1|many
CASSLAVRSTEAFF
TGCGCCAGCAGCTTGGCCGTAAGAAGCACTGAAGCTTTCTTT
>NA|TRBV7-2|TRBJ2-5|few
CASSLQGTTETQYF
TGTGCCAGCAGCTTGCAGGGTACTACGGAGACCCAGTACTTC
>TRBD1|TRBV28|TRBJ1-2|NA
CASSWGQGGYTF
TGTGCCAGCAGTTGGGGACAGGGCGGCTACACCTTC
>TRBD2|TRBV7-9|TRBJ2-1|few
CASSKSGLGLAGTNEQFF
TGTGCCAGCAGTAAAAGTGGGTTGGGACTAGCGGGAACCAATGAGCAGTTCTTC
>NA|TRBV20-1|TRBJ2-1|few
CSARGGGRSSYNEQFF
TGCAGTGCTAGAGGGGGAGGACGAAGCTCCTACAATGAGCAGTTCTTC
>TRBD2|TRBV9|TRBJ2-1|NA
CASSVGREVYNEQFF
TGTGCCAGCAGCGTAGGACGGGAGGTCTACAATGAGCAGTTCTTC
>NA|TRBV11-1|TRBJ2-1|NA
CASSFTNEQFF
TGTGCCAGCAGCTTCACCAATGAGCAGTTCTTC
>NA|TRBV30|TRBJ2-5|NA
CAWSSGIRRGRLQETQYF
TGTGCCTGGAGCTCGGGGATTCGACGGGGCAGACTCCAAGAGACCCAGTACTTC
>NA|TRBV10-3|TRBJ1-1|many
CAISMDTEAFF
TGTGCCATCAGTATGGACACTGAAGCTTTCTTT
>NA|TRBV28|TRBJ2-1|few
CASSLRAGAHNEQFF
TGTGCCAGCAGTTTAAGGGCAGGGGCCCACAATGAGCAGTTCTTC
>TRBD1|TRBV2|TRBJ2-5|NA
CASRTGMETQYF
TGTGCCAGCAGGACAGGGATGGAGACCCAGTACTTC
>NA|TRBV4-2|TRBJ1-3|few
CASSQDPRAVAGNTIYF
TGTGCCAGCAGCCAAGACCCCCGTGCGGTTGCTGGAAACACCATATATTTT
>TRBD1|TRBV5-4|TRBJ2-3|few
CASNSPGQVSDTQYF
TGTGCCAGCAACTCGCCGGGACAGGTCTCAGATACGCAGTATTTT
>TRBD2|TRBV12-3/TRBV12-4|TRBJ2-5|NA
CASSKLAGVETQYF
TGTGCCAGCAGTAAGCTAGCGGGAGTAGAGACCCAGTACTTC
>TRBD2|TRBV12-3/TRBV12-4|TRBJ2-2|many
CASSSYPGLAGGLSGELFF
TGTGCCAGCAGTTCATACCCTGGACTAGCGGGAGGTCTGTCCGGGGAGCTGTTTTTT
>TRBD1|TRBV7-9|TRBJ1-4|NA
CASSLGTGLNEKLFF
TGTGCCAGCAGCTTAGGGACAGGGCTAAATGAAAAACTGTTTTTT
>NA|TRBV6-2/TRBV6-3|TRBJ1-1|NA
CASRPHTGMNTEAFF
TGTGCCAGCAGACCCCATACAGGGATGAACACTGAAGCTTTCTTT
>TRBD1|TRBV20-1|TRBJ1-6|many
CSAVTGRTDSPLHF
TGCAGTGCGGTGACAGGGAGGACCGATTCACCCCTCCACTTT
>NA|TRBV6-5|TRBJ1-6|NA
CASSYGQSSYNSPLHF
TGTGCCAGCAGTTACGGACAGAGCTCCTATAATTCACCCCTCCACTTT
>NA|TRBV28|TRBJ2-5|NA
CASRLQGRGTQYF
TGTGCCAGCAGGCTGCAGGGTCGCGGGACCCAGTACTTC
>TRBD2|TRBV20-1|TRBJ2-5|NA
CSARDFSGNGPETQYF
TGCAGTGCTAGAGATTTTAGCGGGAACGGCCCAGAGACCCAGTACTTC
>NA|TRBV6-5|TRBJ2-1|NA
CASSYGGAAVYNEQFF
TGTGCCAGCAGTTACGGGGGCGCGGCCGTTTACAATGAGCAGTTCTTC
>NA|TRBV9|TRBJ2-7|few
CASSVEANPSYEQYF
TGTGCCAGCAGCGTAGAGGCAAACCCCTCTTACGAGCAGTACTTC
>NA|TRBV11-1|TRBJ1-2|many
CASSLDGNYGYTF
TGTGCCAGCAGCTTAGATGGGAACTATGGCTACACCTTC
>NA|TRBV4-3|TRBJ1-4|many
CASSQEGSGKLFF
TGCGCCAGCAGCCAAGAAGGCTCTGGAAAACTGTTTTTT
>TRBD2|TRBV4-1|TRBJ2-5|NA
CASSHGWTSGQETQYF
TGCGCCAGCAGCCATGGATGGACTAGCGGGCAAGAGACCCAGTACTTC
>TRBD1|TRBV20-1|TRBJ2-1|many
CSASKGASSYNEQFF
TGCAGTGCTAGTAAGGGGGCGAGCTCCTACAATGAGCAGTTCTTC
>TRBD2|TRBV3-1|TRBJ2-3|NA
CASSHEGLGVDTQYF
TGTGCCAGCAGCCATGAGGGACTAGGAGTAGATACGCAGTATTTT
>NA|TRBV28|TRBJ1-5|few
CASSSHQGTQPQHF
TGTGCCAGCAGTTCTCATCAGGGAACTCAGCCCCAGCATTTT
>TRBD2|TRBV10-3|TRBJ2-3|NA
CAMGGDTDTQYF
TGTGCAATGGGGGGGGACACAGATACGCAGTATTTT
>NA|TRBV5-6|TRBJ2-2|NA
CASSLFTGELFF
TGTGCCAGCAGCTTGTTTACCGGGGAGCTGTTTTTT
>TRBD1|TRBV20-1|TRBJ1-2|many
CSASLQGSTYGYTF
TGCAGTGCTAGCCTACAGGGGTCTACATATGGCTACACCTTC
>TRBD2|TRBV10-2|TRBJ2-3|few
CASSESRSSGRDTQYF
TGCGCCAGCAGTGAGTCGAGGTCTAGCGGGCGAGATACGCAGTATTTT
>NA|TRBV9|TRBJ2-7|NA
CASSGRQGGYEQYF
TGTGCCAGCAGCGGGCGCCAGGGAGGCTACGAGCAGTACTTC
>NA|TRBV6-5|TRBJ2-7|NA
CASHTGYEQYF
TGTGCCAGCCATACGGGGTACGAGCAGTACTTC
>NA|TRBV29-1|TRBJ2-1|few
CSVEGQSNEQFF
TGCAGCGTTGAAGGACAGAGCAATGAGCAGTTCTTC
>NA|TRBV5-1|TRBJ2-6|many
CASSWGSGANVLTF
TGCGCCAGCAGCTGGGGCTCTGGGGCCAACGTCCTGACTTTC
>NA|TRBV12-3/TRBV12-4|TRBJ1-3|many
CASSYHTQRGNTIYF
TGTGCCAGCAGCTACCACACCCAGAGGGGAAACACCATATATTTT
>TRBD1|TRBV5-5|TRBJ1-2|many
CASSLRTGPNYGYTF
TGTGCCAGCAGCTTAAGGACAGGCCCTAACTATGGCTACACCTTC
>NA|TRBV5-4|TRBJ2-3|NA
CASSQEGGADTQYF
TGTGCCAGCAGCCAGGAAGGAGGGGCAGATACGCAGTATTTT
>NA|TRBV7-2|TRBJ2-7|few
CASISQATGHERQYF
TGTGCCAGCATTTCCCAGGCGACGGGGCACGAAAGGCAGTACTTC
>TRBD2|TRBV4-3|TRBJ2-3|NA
CASSQGLAGGTDTQYF
TGCGCCAGCAGCCAAGGACTAGCGGGAGGGACAGATACGCAGTATTTT
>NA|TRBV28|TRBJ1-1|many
CASRPLQGNTEAFF
TGTGCCAGCAGACCTCTACAGGGAAACACTGAAGCTTTCTTT
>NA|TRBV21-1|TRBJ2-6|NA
CASLYRQTLGANVLTF
TGTGCCAGCCTTTACCGACAGACGCTTGGGGCCAACGTCCTGACTTTC
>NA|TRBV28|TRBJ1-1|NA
CASSLDGRSQAFF
TGTGCCAGCAGTTTAGACGGCCGGTCGCAAGCTTTCTTT
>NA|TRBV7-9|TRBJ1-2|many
CASSSPQANNYGYTF
TGTGCCAGCAGCTCCCCTCAGGCAAATAACTATGGCTACACCTTC
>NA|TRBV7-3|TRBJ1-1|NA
CASSWGTNTEAFF
TGTGCCAGCAGCTGGGGGACAAACACTGAAGCTTTCTTT
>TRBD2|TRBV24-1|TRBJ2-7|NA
CATQIPEVTNLAGGPGKSYEQYF
TGTGCCACCCAAATCCCCGAGGTAACAAATCTAGCGGGAGGCCCGGGGAAATCTTACGAGCAGTACTTC
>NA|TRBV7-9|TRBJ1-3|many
CASSPGNTIYF
TGTGCCAGCAGTCCTGGAAACACCATATATTTT
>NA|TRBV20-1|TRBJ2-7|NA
CSARDPPKGRDSEQYF
TGCAGTGCTAGAGACCCCCCCAAGGGGAGAGACTCCGAGCAGTACTTC
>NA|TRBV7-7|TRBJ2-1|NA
CASSFLLADEQFF
TGTGCTAGCAGCTTTTTGTTAGCAGATGAGCAGTTCTTC
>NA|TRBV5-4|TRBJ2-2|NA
CASSLQGGDTGELFF
TGTGCCAGCAGCTTACAGGGCGGGGACACCGGGGAGCTGTTTTTT